Listed here are 24 T cell receptor beta chains from one sample, sequenced in a study of cytotoxic CD8 clonotypes in ibrutinib-treated CLL. Profiling relied on immunoSEQ multiplex PCR, and the TCRdb table lists in-frame clones only, not all of them. The repertoire holds more than 6,000 clones, with about 70% as singletons. The sample in question was PBMCs, obtained before ibrutinib treatment. These receptors came from a human donor with chronic lymphocytic leukemia.

This clone was seen a few times. The chain combines TRBV2 with TRBJ1-1; 9 bases fit TRBD1. The CDR3 has 11 residues. Germline trimming cut 6 bases from V and 11 bases from J; bases unmatched to any gene: 4. Germline V gene lookup returns CDR1 SNHLY and CDR2 FYNNEI. CDR3 bases: TGTGCCAGCAGGAGGGACAGGGCCGCTTTCTTT. It yields the protein CASRRDRAAFF.

A few counts support this clone. V and J are TRBV19 and TRBJ2-3, with D possibly being TRBD2 (7 bases). The CDR3 runs 14 residues. V was shortened by 7 bases and J by 3 bases, with 14 bases between the two germline ends. The germline V gene encodes CDR1 LNHDA and CDR2 SQIVND (reference sequence). CDR3 residues: CASNRGGGTDTQYF. Here the CDR3 DNA reads TGTGCCAGTAACCGCGGGGGCGGTACAGATACGCAGTATTTT.

The CDR3 spells CASSPWVSSHEQYF. The DNA of the CDR3 is TGTGCCAGCAGCCCCTGGGTCTCATCCCACGAGCAGTACTTC. The chain links TRBV9 to TRBJ2-7; D is undetermined. The germline V and J ends were trimmed by 4 bases and 5 bases, with 16 bases remaining between them. Germline-derived CDR1 and CDR2 are SGDLS and YYNGEE. The CDR3 has 14 amino acids.

This chain uses TRBV6-9 with TRBJ1-5; D not resolved. The CDR3 runs 14 residues. The V and J ends lost 2 bases and 2 bases respectively, with 7 bases between them. Germline CDR1 reads MNHGY; CDR2 reads SVAAGI. The CDR3 DNA reads TGTGCCAGCAGTTATCGGACGGGCAATCAGCCCCAGCATTTT. This codes for CASSYRTGNQPQHF.

The J gene is TRBJ1-1, the V gene TRBV11-2; TRBD1 matches at 7 bases. The germline V gene has CDR1 SGHAT and CDR2 FQNNGV. This CDR3 has 15 amino acids. The V and J ends lost 1 base and 4 bases, in that order; junction bases with no gene match: 6. The DNA for the CDR3 is TGTGCCAGCAGCTTAGCAAGACAGGGATCCACTGAAGCTTTCTTT. Protein: CASSLARQGSTEAFF.

This chain links TRBV5-3 with TRBJ2-1; D perhaps matches TRBD2 (5 bases). TRBV5-3 is flagged as an ORF with uncertain function. There are 14 residues in the CDR3. V was clipped by 0 bases and J by 15 bases, with 19 bases between them. Here the CDR3 reads CARSLVWFRLARFF. The CDR3 bases are TGTGCCAGAAGCTTGGTCTGGTTCCGGCTAGCACGGTTCTTC.

This clone was observed a handful of times. V usage is TRBV28 and J usage is TRBJ1-2, with TRBD1 matching 8 bases. The V and J ends lost 6 bases and 8 bases, in that order; junction bases with no gene match: 5. CDR3 length equals 12 residues. Per germline, CDR1 MDHEN and CDR2 SYDVKM. In DNA, the CDR3 is TGTGCCAGCAGAGGACAGGGCAGAGGCTACACCTTC. It is translated as CASRGQGRGYTF.

This chain connects TRBV9 to TRBJ1-6; perhaps TRBD1 as D (5 bases). Per the germline V gene, CDR1 is SGDLS and CDR2 is YYNGEE. V dropped 3 bases and J dropped 9 bases, with 16 bases sitting between them. The CDR3 runs to 15 residues. The CDR3 loop is CASSAPGGFGSPLHF. CDR3 sequence (DNA): TGTGCCAGCAGCGCCCCGGGGGGGTTCGGTTCACCCCTCCACTTT.

This clone came up a few times. The chain uses TRBV9 and TRBJ2-2; D is uncertain. The germline V gene has CDR1 SGDLS and CDR2 YYNGEE. CDR3 size: 13 residues. The germline V and J ends were trimmed by 0 bases and 6 bases, with 6 bases remaining between them. CDR3 in amino acids: CASSVGGPGELFF. CDR3 nucleotides: TGTGCCAGCAGCGTAGGAGGACCCGGGGAGCTGTTTTTT.

J is TRBJ1-1 and V is TRBV27, with 9 bases identical to TRBD1. Unmatched junction bases numbered 5, after V lost 6 bases and J lost 0 bases. This CDR3 comprises 15 residues. Germline-derived CDR1 and CDR2 are MNHEY and SMNVEV (reference sequence). CDR3 in DNA: TGTGCCAGCAGCCTCGGACAGGGGCTGAACACTGAAGCTTTCTTT. Its translation: CASSLGQGLNTEAFF.

This clone was seen only a few times. V usage is TRBV19 and J usage is TRBJ2-1; 9 bases are a match to TRBD1. V was pared by 4 bases and J by 7 bases, with 14 bases of the junction left unmatched. This CDR3 has 17 residues. Germline V lookup: CDR1 LNHDA, CDR2 SQIVND (reference sequence). Here the CDR3 DNA reads TGTGCCAGTAGTAACTGGGACAGGGTAATAACGGGAAATGAGCAGTTCTTC. Translating gives CASSNWDRVITGNEQFF. The whole variable domain, remainder taken from reference TRBV19 and TRBJ2-1, is DGGITQSPKYLFRKEGQNVTLSCEQNLNHDAMYWYRQDPGQGLRLIYYSQIVNDFQKGDIAEGYSVSREKKESFPLTVTSAQKNPTAFYLCASSNWDRVITGNEQFFGPGTRLTVL.

The rearrangement uses TRBV5-4 and TRBJ2-2; D is unresolved. Germline CDR1 is SGHNT and CDR2 is YYREEE (reference sequence). Trimming removed 0 bases at V and 4 bases at J, with 7 bases between. This CDR3 has 14 residues. CDR3 nucleotide sequence: TGTGCCAGCAGCTTGGCAGGTCGCACCGGGGAGCTGTTTTTT. As protein: CASSLAGRTGELFF.

This chain connects TRBV21-1 to TRBJ2-1; no check of the table's D call, TRBD2, against the DNA was made. TRBV21-1 is marked as a pseudogene. The CDR3 sequence is 15 residues long. The CDR3 sequence is CASSEGTSGFNEQFF. In nucleotides, the CDR3 is TGTGCCAGCAGCGAAGGGACTAGCGGATTCAATGAGCAGTTCTTC.

The chain is built from TRBV30 and TRBJ2-2, with no clear D. Trimming left V 0 bases short and J 2 bases short, with 7 bases between. Germline values: CDR1 GTSNPN, CDR2 SVGIG (reference sequence). The CDR3 covers 14 residues. CDR3 region: CAWSVSINTGELFF. In DNA form, the CDR3 reads TGTGCCTGGAGTGTGTCTATAAACACCGGGGAGCTGTTTTTT.

The chain has TRBV2 and TRBJ1-4; D is undetermined. V was trimmed by 3 bases and J by 8 bases, leaving 4 bases between them. This CDR3 has 11 residues. The germline V gene encodes CDR1 SNHLY and CDR2 FYNNEI. CDR3 amino acids: CASSDYEKLFF. CDR3 nucleotides: TGTGCCAGCAGTGATTACGAAAAACTGTTTTTT.

The gene calls are TRBV4-1 and TRBJ1-4; no clear D. CDR1 is MGHRA and CDR2 is YSYEKL in the germline V gene. The CDR3 is 15 residues long. V was trimmed by 4 bases and J by 8 bases, leaving 17 bases between them. In nucleotides, the CDR3 is TGCGCCAGCAGCCCCGACCGCGGGGTATACGAAAAACTGTTTTTT. It yields the protein CASSPDRGVYEKLFF.

This chain joins TRBV5-6 and TRBJ1-1, with D perhaps TRBD1 (6 bases). The V end lost 4 bases, the J end lost 7 bases, and 8 bases lay between the germline ends. This CDR3 spans 11 amino acids. From germline, CDR1 is SGHDT and CDR2 YYEEEE. CDR3 loop: CASSGQSEAFF. The CDR3 DNA follows: TGTGCCAGCAGCGGACAGAGTGAAGCTTTCTTT.

The chain uses TRBV10-3 and TRBJ2-7, with D perhaps matching TRBD2 (5 bases). The CDR3 loop spans 12 amino acids. V dropped 5 bases and J dropped 2 bases, with 7 bases sitting between them. Germline loops: CDR1 ENHRY, CDR2 SYGVKD. The DNA of the CDR3 is TGTGCCATCAGTAGCGGACCCTACGAGCAGTACTTC. It translates to CAISSGPYEQYF.

J is TRBJ1-2 and V is TRBV20-1, with D perhaps TRBD1 (6 bases). CDR3 length: 11 residues. The V and J ends lost 4 bases and 8 bases respectively, with 11 bases between them. The germline V gene has CDR1 DFQATT and CDR2 SNEGSKA (reference sequence). The CDR3 here is CSANRAEGYTF. The CDR3 DNA follows: TGCAGTGCTAACAGGGCGGAGGGCTACACCTTC.

The DNA of the CDR3 is TGTGCCAGCAGCCCACCCTACAGGGAGTTGGCGTATTCACCCCTCCACTTT. The encoded protein is CASSPPYRELAYSPLHF. The chain links TRBV7-2 to TRBJ1-6, with D possibly matching TRBD1 (6 bases). CDR3 size: 17 residues. From germline, CDR1 is SGHTA and CDR2 FQGNSA. Trimming removed 5 bases at V and 8 bases at J, with 22 bases between. Full variable domain (rest looked up from reference TRBV7-2 and TRBJ1-6): GAGVSQSPSNKVTEKGKDVELRCDPISGHTALYWYRQSLGQGLEFLIYFQGNSAPDKSGLPSDRFSAERTGGSVSTLTIQRTQQEDSAVYLCASSPPYRELAYSPLHFGNGTRLTVT.

This clone came up a few times. The rearrangement links TRBV7-9 to TRBJ1-2; D unclear. Trimming shortened V by 3 bases and J by 7 bases, and 12 bases separated the two germline ends. CDR3 length: 13 residues. The germline gives CDR1 SEHNR, CDR2 FQNEAQ (reference sequence). CDR3 residues: CASSFSEGRGYTF. CDR3 DNA sequence: TGTGCCAGCAGCTTTTCGGAGGGTCGTGGCTACACCTTC.

The rearrangement uses TRBV9 and TRBJ2-1; D is unclear. Germline-derived CDR1 and CDR2 are SGDLS and YYNGEE. This CDR3 spans 15 amino acids. Trimming removed 4 bases at V and 0 bases at J, with 11 bases between. CDR3 residues: CASSHGPSSYNEQFF. CDR3 sequence (DNA): TGTGCCAGCAGCCATGGACCGAGCTCCTACAATGAGCAGTTCTTC.

J is TRBJ2-7 and V is TRBV11-2, with D possibly matching TRBD1 (5 bases). The germline CDR1 and CDR2 sequences are SGHAT and FQNNGV. There are 14 residues in the CDR3. V lost 0 bases and J lost 3, with 9 bases in between. The CDR3: CASSLERGFYEQYF. CDR3 DNA sequence: TGTGCCAGCAGCTTAGAAAGGGGTTTCTACGAGCAGTACTTC.

The chain joins TRBV11-3 to TRBJ1-6; tentatively, D is TRBD1 (5 bases). The V gene lost 1 base and the J gene lost 3 bases, with 16 bases spanning the gap. The germline CDR1 and CDR2 sequences are SGHNT and YENEEA. The CDR3 is 18 amino acids. CDR3 in amino acids: CASSLAGGTAFYNSPLHF. The CDR3, as DNA: TGTGCCAGCAGCTTAGCCGGGGGGACCGCGTTCTATAATTCACCCCTCCACTTT.